The rows below give T cell receptor beta chains drawn from one sample of a study of blood T cell repertoires in COVID-19. Sequenced by immunoSEQ multiplex PCR; TCRdb stores in-frame clones only, minus some. The repertoire has about 47,000 clones, nearly 90% of them found once; the top ten carry over 2.5%. Material: peripheral blood. The receptors stem from a man in his forties or fifties with active COVID-19. The CDR3 runs from the conserved cysteine through the conserved F or W. Fields, in order: V gene, J gene, D gene, clone size, CDR3 protein, CDR3 DNA. D genes are given only for firm matches. Clone sizes are given selectively: once, few, many, or a class where the clone is expanded.

TRBV7-3,TRBJ2-3,TRBD1,-,CASSLAQTGGGSDTQYF,TGTGCCAGCAGCTTAGCTCAGACAGGGGGCGGCTCAGATACGCAGTATTTT
TRBV19,TRBJ1-6,-,-,CASSILSGVGGIYNSPLHF,TGTGCCAGTAGTATTCTCTCGGGAGTGGGCGGTATCTATAATTCACCCCTCCACTTT
TRBV6-6,TRBJ2-1,TRBD2,-,CASSYRSAGGYNEQFF,TGTGCCAGCAGTTACCGATCAGCGGGAGGCTACAATGAGCAGTTCTTC
TRBV5-1,TRBJ1-4,-,-,CASGRTNEKLFF,TGCGCCAGCGGGAGGACTAATGAAAAACTGTTTTTT
TRBV16,TRBJ1-2,TRBD1,-,CASSQAGQGSYGYTF,TGTGCCAGCAGCCAGGCGGGACAGGGAAGCTATGGCTACACCTTC
TRBV28,TRBJ2-5,TRBD1,-,CASSLVGQGEETQYF,TGTGCCAGCAGTTTAGTAGGACAGGGTGAGGAGACCCAGTACTTC
TRBV7-2,TRBJ1-6,-,-,CASTVYTVPSPLHF,TGTGCCAGCACCGTTTATACAGTACCCTCACCCCTCCACTTT
TRBV3-1/TRBV3-2,TRBJ2-3,-,-,CASSPPFGPGTDTQYF,-
TRBV5-1,TRBJ1-5,-,-,CASSLGRDSNQPQHF,TGCGCCAGCAGCTTGGGGAGAGATAGCAATCAGCCCCAGCATTTT
TRBV2,TRBJ2-1,TRBD2,-,CASRAGTSNNEQFF,TGTGCCAGCAGGGCCGGGACTAGCAACAATGAGCAGTTCTTC
TRBV6-2/TRBV6-3,TRBJ1-1,TRBD1,few,CASSSGDRMNTEAFF,TGTGCCAGCAGTTCTGGGGACAGGATGAACACTGAAGCTTTCTTT
TRBV11-3,TRBJ2-3,TRBD2,-,CASSLGQGLADRQYF,TGTGCCAGCAGCTTAGGCCAGGGACTAGCTGATCGGCAGTATTTT
TRBV30,TRBJ1-5,-,-,CAWDARGDQPQHF,TGTGCCTGGGATGCACGGGGGGATCAGCCCCAGCATTTT
TRBV11-3,TRBJ1-6,TRBD1,-,CASRTGYSPLHF,TGTGCCAGCAGGACAGGGTATTCACCCCTCCACTTT
TRBV4-1,TRBJ2-5,-,-,CASSLTRQAFQETQYF,TGCGCCAGCAGCCTTACCCGACAGGCTTTCCAAGAGACCCAGTACTTC
TRBV27,TRBJ2-3,TRBD1,-,CASSLTRGSTDTQYF,TGTGCCAGCAGTTTAACCAGGGGGAGCACAGATACGCAGTATTTT
TRBV28,TRBJ1-1,-,-,CASSSLFPTGNTEAFF,TGTGCCAGCAGTTCCCTCTTCCCGACAGGGAACACTGAAGCTTTCTTT
TRBV28,TRBJ1-3,TRBD1,-,CASSRPQGIGSGNTIYF,TGTGCCAGCAGCCGACCACAGGGGATTGGCTCTGGAAACACCATATATTTT
TRBV9,TRBJ2-1,-,-,CASSATHGSGSYNEQFF,TGTGCCAGCAGCGCAACACATGGGAGCGGTTCCTACAATGAGCAGTTCTTC
TRBV7-9,TRBJ2-4,TRBD1,-,CASSLGPPGQETIQYF,TGTGCCAGCAGCTTAGGACCGCCGGGACAGGAGACCATTCAGTACTTC
TRBV29-1,TRBJ1-1,-,-,CSVEDLDRKYTEAFF,TGCAGCGTTGAAGACCTCGACAGGAAGTACACTGAAGCTTTCTTT
TRBV18,TRBJ1-2,-,-,CASSPAIGEGYTF,TGTGCCAGCTCACCCGCCATCGGAGAAGGCTACACCTTC
TRBV7-2,TRBJ2-3,-,few,CASSPWGSGADTQYF,TGTGCCAGCAGCCCATGGGGTTCCGGGGCAGATACGCAGTATTTT
TRBV10-3,TRBJ2-3,TRBD2,-,CAIRIDPGLAKTDTQYF,TGTGCCATCAGAATTGATCCGGGACTAGCGAAGACAGATACGCAGTATTTT
TRBV3-1/TRBV3-2,TRBJ1-4,-,-,CASSRAEEKLFF,TGTGCCAGCAGCCGAGCGGAGGAAAAACTGTTTTTT
TRBV30,TRBJ2-1,-,-,CAWKTGNEQFF,TGTGCCTGGAAGACAGGAAATGAGCAGTTCTTC
TRBV28,TRBJ1-3,-,-,CASTEGGRAGNTIYF,TGTGCCAGCACCGAAGGGGGTAGGGCTGGAAACACCATATATTTT
TRBV6-5,TRBJ2-3,TRBD2,-,CASKFGGSVGNTQYF,TGTGCCAGCAAATTTGGCGGGAGTGTGGGAAATACGCAGTATTTT
TRBV29-1,TRBJ1-4,TRBD1,-,CSVGEGAGGKLFF,TGCAGCGTTGGTGAGGGGGCGGGTGGAAAACTGTTTTTT
TRBV15,TRBJ1-3,-,-,CATSRSGMVGSSGNTIYF,TGTGCCACCAGCAGGTCCGGGATGGTTGGCTCTTCTGGAAACACCATATATTTT
TRBV27,TRBJ2-2,-,-,CASSLLGFSTGELFF,TGTGCCAGCAGTTTACTAGGATTTTCCACCGGGGAGCTGTTTTTT
TRBV5-1,TRBJ2-1,-,-,CASSLGAGMAYNEQFF,TGCGCCAGCAGCTTGGGAGCAGGGATGGCCTACAATGAGCAGTTCTTC
TRBV29-1,TRBJ1-2,-,once,CSVLLGYGYTF,TGCAGCGTACTCCTCGGGTATGGCTACACCTTC
TRBV24-1,TRBJ2-3,TRBD1,-,CATMDRVTDTQYF,TGTGCCACCATGGACAGGGTGACAGATACGCAGTATTTT
TRBV29-1,TRBJ1-1,-,-,CSVANSEAFF,TGCAGCGTCGCTAACTCTGAAGCTTTCTTT
TRBV11-2,TRBJ2-1,-,-,CASSLLWSEQFF,TGTGCCAGCAGCCTACTGTGGAGTGAGCAGTTCTTC
TRBV27,TRBJ2-5,-,-,CASSPRNWQGQETQYF,TGTGCCAGCAGTCCTAGAAACTGGCAGGGCCAAGAGACCCAGTACTTC
TRBV11-1,TRBJ1-2,-,-,CASTSGIANYGYTF,TGTGCCAGCACCTCAGGAATAGCTAACTATGGCTACACCTTC
TRBV14,TRBJ1-1,-,-,CASSQGRFTEAFF,TGTGCCAGCAGCCAAGGGCGGTTCACGGAAGCTTTCTTT
TRBV7-9,TRBJ1-6,TRBD1,once,CASSPRDSYSPLHF,TGTGCCAGCAGCCCCCGGGACAGTTATTCACCCCTCCACTTT
TRBV27,TRBJ1-2,-,-,CASSKQGLNYGYTF,TGTGCCAGCAGTAAACAGGGCCTGAACTATGGCTACACCTTC
TRBV5-5,TRBJ2-7,TRBD1,-,CASTRRPGTGENEQYF,TGTGCCAGCACCCGCCGGCCGGGAACAGGGGAAAACGAGCAGTACTTC
TRBV10-1,TRBJ2-2,-,medium-sized,CAPEDIDTGELFF,TGCGCCCCCGAGGACATCGACACCGGGGAGCTGTTTTTT
TRBV19,TRBJ2-1,TRBD1,-,CASSKRGQAKTYNEQFF,TGTGCCAGTAGTAAGCGAGGACAGGCCAAAACCTACAATGAGCAGTTCTTC
TRBV29-1,TRBJ1-2,TRBD1,-,CSVEGGQGNFGYTF,TGCAGCGTTGAAGGTGGACAGGGAAATTTTGGCTACACCTTC
TRBV27,TRBJ1-2,-,-,CASSLSAVANYGYTF,TGTGCCAGCAGTTTATCGGCGGTAGCTAACTATGGCTACACCTTC
TRBV9,TRBJ2-1,TRBD2,few,CASNLGLGDEQFF,TGTGCCAGCAACCTAGGACTAGGAGACGAGCAGTTCTTC
TRBV9,TRBJ2-3,TRBD2,-,CASSVLAGKTDTQYF,TGTGCCAGCAGCGTTCTAGCGGGTAAAACAGATACGCAGTATTTT
TRBV19,TRBJ2-5,TRBD1,-,CASSFPGTGQETQYF,TGTGCCAGTAGTTTTCCGGGGACAGGTCAAGAGACCCAGTACTTC
TRBV11-2,TRBJ2-1,TRBD2,-,CASSLTSGGISYNEQFF,TGTGCCAGCAGCTTGACTAGCGGGGGGATCTCCTACAATGAGCAGTTCTTC
TRBV9,TRBJ1-5,-,-,CASSVDGYSNQPQHF,TGTGCCAGCAGCGTAGACGGTTATAGCAATCAGCCCCAGCATTTT
TRBV5-1,TRBJ1-1,-,-,CASSLALTGEAFF,TGCGCCAGCAGCTTGGCACTTACCGGTGAAGCTTTCTTT
TRBV5-1,TRBJ1-1,-,once,CASSLAGGNTEAFF,TGCGCCAGCAGCTTGGCGGGGGGGAACACTGAAGCTTTCTTT
TRBV4-1,TRBJ1-3,-,-,CASSQEGATGGNTIYF,TGCGCCAGCAGCCAAGAGGGAGCCACGGGGGGAAACACCATATATTTT
TRBV7-9,TRBJ1-1,-,few,CASSLVPGDTEAFF,TGTGCCAGCAGCTTAGTTCCCGGGGACACTGAAGCTTTCTTT